Listed here are 9 T cell receptor beta chains from one sample, sequenced in a study of CD8+ T cells in alopecia areata. The authors extracted RNA and reverse transcribed it into cDNA as the sequencing template. Produced via immunoSEQ multiplex PCR; TCRdb's table is partial and in-frame only. The table shows about 140,000 clones, with around 58% occurring only once. Sequenced here: CD4+ T cells sorted from blood, sampled at week 0. Every receptor here comes from a human donor with alopecia areata.

V gene TRBV6-1 combines with J gene TRBJ2-3, with a tentative D call TRBD1 (6 bases). Between the trimmed V and J ends, which lost 1 base and 2 bases, there was a span of 7 bases. This CDR3 has 14 amino acids. Germline CDR1 reads MNHNS; CDR2 reads SASEGT. The CDR3 nucleotides are TGTGCCAGCAGTGAAGGGACAGACACAGATACGCAGTATTTT. This translates into CASSEGTDTDTQYF.

This sequence joins TRBV5-6 and TRBJ2-5, with TRBD1 matching over 7 bases. CDR3 length: 16 amino acids. Germline V lookup: CDR1 SGHDT, CDR2 YYEEEE. V shed 0 bases, J shed 5 bases, and the junction held 10 bases outside the gene matches. The CDR3 nucleotides are TGTGCCAGCAGCTTGGTCGACAGGGTCAGTGGCGAGACCCAGTACTTC. Translation: CASSLVDRVSGETQYF.

The gene calls are TRBV15 and TRBJ1-2; D is undetermined. The V and J ends lost 1 base and 4 bases respectively, with 10 bases between them. The germline V gene encodes CDR1 LNHNV and CDR2 YYDKDF (reference sequence). The CDR3 consists of 14 residues. CDR3 region: CATSRVSAIYGYTF. The CDR3 DNA reads as TGTGCCACCAGCAGAGTCTCGGCTATCTATGGCTACACCTTC.

The chain recombines TRBV4-2 with TRBJ1-6, with D unclear. V lost 1 base, J lost 8 bases, and 15 bases lay in between. CDR1 is LGHNA and CDR2 is YNFKEQ in the germline V gene. The CDR3 is made up of 16 amino acids. CDR3 sequence: CASSQVPGLEHSPLHF. For the CDR3, the DNA is TGTGCCAGCAGCCAAGTCCCCGGATTAGAGCATTCACCCCTCCACTTT.

V usage is TRBV9 and J usage is TRBJ2-6; D is possibly TRBD1 (6 bases). Germline loops: CDR1 SGDLS, CDR2 YYNGEE. V shed 3 bases and J shed 2 bases, with 9 bases lying between them. The CDR3 has 15 amino acids. CDR3 in DNA: TGTGCCAGCAGCGCTTACAGGGCTGGGGCCAACGTCCTGACTTTC. This sequence encodes CASSAYRAGANVLTF.

This clone turned up a few times. The chain recombines TRBV6-5 with TRBJ1-5, with 8 bases aligning to TRBD1. V was clipped by 6 bases and J by 2 bases; unmatched bases: 3. CDR1 and CDR2 from the germline V gene are MNHEY and SVGAGI. The CDR3 totals 14 residues. The CDR3 bases are TGTGCCAGCAGAGCGGACAGGGGCAATCAGCCCCAGCATTTT. This codes for CASRADRGNQPQHF.

The chain has TRBV9 and TRBJ2-5, with TRBD2 identical over 9 bases. The trim removed 4 bases at V and 3 bases at J, leaving 1 base unmatched. CDR1 and CDR2 (germline): SGDLS, YYNGEE. The CDR3 extends over 13 amino acids. CDR3 loop: CASSRGGEETQYF. In DNA form, the CDR3 reads TGTGCCAGCAGCCGCGGGGGGGAAGAGACCCAGTACTTC. Drawing the rest from reference TRBV9 and TRBJ2-5, the complete variable domain is DSGVTQTPKHLITATGQRVTLRCSPRSGDLSVYWYQQSLDQGLQFLIQYYNGEERAKGNILERFSAQQFPDLHSELNLSSLELGDSALYFCASSRGGEETQYFGPGTRLLVL.

This clone was found a few times. This chain links TRBV7-9 with TRBJ2-7, with D uncertain. The germline CDR1 and CDR2 sequences are SEHNR and FQNEAQ (reference sequence). With 5 bases removed from V and 0 bases from J, the gap between germline ends came to 5 bases. The CDR3 runs 12 residues. The CDR3 sequence: CASSGGSYEQYF. CDR3 bases: TGTGCCAGCAGCGGCGGCTCCTACGAGCAGTACTTC.

The chain couples TRBV7-9 to TRBJ1-2; D is undetermined. The germline V and J ends were trimmed by 3 bases and 6 bases, with 14 bases remaining between them. The germline gives CDR1 SEHNR, CDR2 FQNEAQ (reference sequence). CDR3 size: 14 residues. The CDR3 loop reads CASSFGDLGNGYTF. CDR3 coding DNA: TGTGCCAGCAGCTTTGGTGACTTGGGGAATGGCTACACCTTC.